The rows below give T cell receptor beta chains drawn from one sample of a study of blood T cell repertoires in COVID-19. Libraries were prepared by immunoSEQ multiplex PCR; TCRdb keeps only in-frame clonotypes and omits some of them. The data contain 84,000 or so clones, 85% of them seen just once; the ten biggest clones take up over 15%. Specimen: peripheral blood. The receptors shown here come from an elderly man with active or convalescent COVID-19. Each CDR3 is given with its conserved first and last residue. The D gene is left open where the match is weak. Not every row has a clone size; where given, it reads once, few, many or a size class.

>NA|TRBJ2-5|large|TRBV19
CASSRDFQETQYF
TGTGCCAGTAGTAGGGACTTCCAAGAGACCCAGTACTTC
>NA|TRBJ1-5|NA|TRBV19
CASRRGSNSNQPQHF
TGTGCCAGTAGACGGGGGAGTAATAGCAATCAGCCCCAGCATTTT
>NA|TRBJ2-2|NA|TRBV9
CASSVVSEVGELFF
TGTGCCAGCAGCGTAGTGTCAGAGGTCGGGGAGCTGTTTTTT
>NA|TRBJ2-2|NA|TRBV19
CASSIQGFFAGELFF
TGTGCCAGTAGTATTCAGGGTTTTTTTGCCGGGGAGCTGTTTTTT
>TRBD1|TRBJ2-2|NA|TRBV7-9
CASSSPGDRYTGELFF
TGTGCCAGCAGCTCCCCGGGGGACAGGTACACCGGGGAGCTGTTTTTT
>NA|TRBJ2-2|once|TRBV2
CASRAGQNTGELFF
TGTGCCAGCAGGGCCGGACAGAACACCGGGGAGCTGTTTTTT
>NA|TRBJ2-2|NA|TRBV27
CASSPSPAPIAGELFF
TGTGCCAGCAGTCCAAGCCCCGCTCCCATCGCCGGGGAGCTGTTTTTT
>TRBD1|TRBJ2-1|once|TRBV5-1
CASSLGDRDNEQFF
TGCGCCAGCAGCTTGGGGGACAGGGACAATGAGCAGTTCTTC
>NA|TRBJ1-2|NA|TRBV27
CASSKSGGNYGYTF
TGTGCCAGCAGCAAGAGCGGGGGGAACTATGGCTACACCTTC
>TRBD2|TRBJ2-1|NA|TRBV19
CASSETSGKYNEQFF
TGTGCCAGTAGTGAGACTAGCGGAAAATACAATGAGCAGTTCTTC
>NA|TRBJ1-2|NA|TRBV5-4
CASSLVGQPSYGYTF
TGTGCCAGCAGCTTGGTGGGGCAGCCTTCCTATGGCTACACCTTC
>NA|TRBJ2-3|NA|TRBV18
CASSPLVRGSTDTQYF
TGTGCCAGCTCACCACTTGTCCGGGGGAGCACAGATACGCAGTATTTT
>NA|TRBJ1-2|NA|TRBV6-5
CASSYPRGEGNYGYTF
TGTGCCAGCAGTTACCCCCGTGGGGAGGGGAACTATGGCTACACCTTC
>NA|TRBJ1-1|NA|TRBV6-5
CASSYSTGNTEAFF
TGTGCCAGCAGTTACTCGACAGGGAACACTGAAGCTTTCTTT
>TRBD2|TRBJ2-5|NA|TRBV5-1
CASSNSGRAETQYF
TGCGCCAGCAGCAATAGCGGGAGAGCAGAGACCCAGTACTTC
>NA|TRBJ2-1|NA|TRBV6-5
CASSYSRAESEQFF
TGTGCCAGCAGTTACTCGAGGGCGGAGAGTGAGCAGTTCTTC
>TRBD1|TRBJ2-3|NA|TRBV29-1
CSAGGWSDTQYF
TGCAGCGCAGGGGGATGGTCAGATACGCAGTATTTT
>NA|TRBJ1-3|few|TRBV7-9
CASSFVGQGNTGTGNTIYF
TGTGCCAGCAGCTTTGTTGGCCAGGGCAACACTGGAACTGGAAACACCATATATTTT
>TRBD1|TRBJ1-1|NA|TRBV5-5
CASSSGQGDTEAFF
TGTGCCAGCAGCTCAGGACAGGGGGACACTGAAGCTTTCTTT
>NA|TRBJ1-1|once|TRBV6-6
CASSVDKLGAEAFF
TGTGCCAGCAGCGTAGATAAGCTGGGAGCTGAAGCTTTCTTT
>NA|TRBJ1-1|NA|TRBV19
CASRSKRGPNTEAFF
TGTGCCAGTAGGTCAAAAAGGGGTCCGAACACTGAAGCTTTCTTT
>TRBD2|TRBJ2-3|NA|TRBV29-1
CSVVGSGLGTDTQYF
TGCAGCGTTGTGGGATCGGGACTAGGGACAGATACGCAGTATTTT
>NA|TRBJ1-2|NA|TRBV12-3/TRBV12-4
CASSPRGGFGYTF
TGTGCCAGCAGCCCCCGTGGGGGGTTTGGCTACACCTTC
>NA|TRBJ1-2|NA|TRBV6-5
CASSRSPEGYGYTF
TGTGCCAGCAGCCGAAGCCCGGAGGGATATGGCTACACCTTC
>NA|TRBJ1-1|NA|TRBV19
CASIPRENTEAFF
TGTGCCAGTATCCCGAGGGAGAACACTGAAGCTTTCTTT
>NA|TRBJ1-6|NA|TRBV6-1
CASSDRGGGRSPLHF
TGTGCCAGCAGTGATCGGGGCGGGGGCCGTTCACCCCTCCACTTT
>NA|TRBJ2-6|once|TRBV7-8
CASSSDRISGANVLTF
TGTGCCAGCAGCTCGGACAGAATCTCTGGGGCCAACGTCCTGACTTTC
>TRBD1|TRBJ2-2|NA|TRBV7-3
CASRAGQGNTGELFF
TGTGCCAGCAGGGCAGGACAGGGCAACACCGGGGAGCTGTTTTTT
>NA|TRBJ1-4|NA|TRBV4-1
CASSQGPFPRGELFF
TGCGCCAGCAGCCAAGGCCCATTCCCACGGGGGGAACTGTTTTTT
>TRBD1|TRBJ1-2|NA|TRBV6-2/TRBV6-3
CASSSWTGESQGYTF
TGTGCCAGCAGTTCCTGGACAGGGGAGTCGCAGGGCTACACCTTC
>TRBD1|TRBJ1-1|NA|TRBV19
CASSIRDRNTEAFF
TGTGCCAGTAGTATTCGGGACAGGAACACTGAAGCTTTCTTT
>TRBD2|TRBJ2-5|NA|TRBV5-4
CASSPSGGAWETQYF
TGTGCCAGCAGCCCTAGCGGGGGGGCTTGGGAGACCCAGTACTTC
>TRBD2|TRBJ2-5|once|TRBV20-1
CSASPGGGTQYF
TGCAGTGCTAGTCCTGGGGGGGGGACCCAGTACTTC
>NA|TRBJ2-6|NA|TRBV7-3
CASSPLGGGAGANVLTF
TGTGCCAGCAGCCCTCTAGGAGGGGGGGCTGGGGCCAACGTCCTGACTTTC
>NA|TRBJ1-1|NA|TRBV6-5
CASSNYGLIEAFF
TGTGCCAGCAGTAATTACGGACTAATTGAAGCTTTCTTT
>TRBD1|TRBJ1-4|NA|TRBV28
CASRQLGQAINEKLFF
TGTGCCAGCAGACAACTTGGACAGGCGATTAATGAAAAACTGTTTTTT
>NA|TRBJ1-1|NA|TRBV7-9
CASSASGGGMNTEAFF
TGTGCCAGCAGCGCCTCCGGGGGGGGCATGAACACTGAAGCTTTCTTT
>NA|TRBJ1-5|NA|TRBV19
CASSTREGPQHF
TGTGCCAGTAGTACCCGAGAGGGACCCCAGCATTTT
>TRBD2|TRBJ2-2|NA|TRBV5-6
CASRDSGTTHTGELFF
TGTGCCAGCAGGGACTCCGGGACTACCCACACCGGGGAGCTGTTTTTT
>NA|TRBJ2-2|NA|TRBV2
CASSEEGLVTGELFF
TGTGCCAGCAGTGAGGAGGGGTTAGTCACCGGGGAGCTGTTTTTT